A single sample is the source of the 2 T cell receptor beta chains below, sequenced in a study of metastatic and nonmetastatic thyroid tumors. Ahead of thyroid surgery, no patient had received treatment of any kind. With MiXCR, TCRdb reprocessed the PCR reads. The data hold 20,000 to 25,000 clones, with 15% to 20% observed a single time. Sequencing was performed on blood. These receptors were collected from a male donor with papillary thyroid cancer or a benign thyroid nodule (not recorded which). Some clones in this sample may be carry-over from other donors' samples.

With regard to this clone: This clone may be a read error of a much larger clone one base away. In the same sample, other DNA sequences code for this CDR3. This rearrangement joins TRBV5-6 to TRBJ1-1, with no clear D. The CDR3 contains 13 residues. Per the germline V gene, CDR1 is SGHDT and CDR2 is YYEEEE. CDR3 amino acids: CASSLGADTEAFF. CDR3 sequence (DNA): TGTGCTAGCAGCTTGGGCGCCGACACTGAAGCTTTCTTT.

This clone came up many times. The genes are TRBV5-1 and TRBJ1-2, with 9 bases lining up with TRBD1. The CDR3 covers 16 residues. Germline assignment: CDR1 SGHRS and CDR2 YFSETQ. The V gene end was trimmed by 4 bases and the J gene end by 4 bases; junction bases not matched to a gene: 11. CDR3 sequence reads: CASSRTGTGWVYGYTF. CDR3 in DNA: TGCGCCAGCAGCAGAACCGGGACAGGGTGGGTCTATGGCTACACCTTC.